This T cell receptor (beta chain) comes out of a study of blood T cell repertoires in COVID-19. The V segment lost 6 bases and the J segment 5 bases; nucleotides outside the gene matches: 7. Germline values: CDR1 SQVTM, CDR2 ANQGSEA. This CDR3 spans 13 amino acids. Produced via immunoSEQ multiplex PCR; TCRdb's table is partial and in-frame only. Among over 55,000 clones listed, over 80% were seen once. The rearrangement links TRBV29-1 to TRBJ2-4, with 7 bases that match TRBD1. This clonotype was obtained from a woman at least 80 years old with acute or convalescent COVID-19. The sample consisted of peripheral blood. CDR3 sequence reads: CSVKGQPENIQYF. CDR3 bases: TGCAGCGTGAAGGGACAGCCGGAAAACATTCAGTACTTC.